The rows below give T cell receptor beta chains drawn from one sample of a study of cytomegalovirus exposure and HLA in healthy donors. Only in-frame clones appear in the TCRdb table, and some are missing; sequencing was by immunoSEQ multiplex PCR. The sample has roughly 120,000 clones, 75% to 85% seen once. Input material: PBMCs. These receptors were collected from a man between 25 and 39 years old in good health and CMV-seronegative. Both conserved end residues are part of each CDR3. The D gene is left open where the match is weak. Expanded clones get a size class; other rows say once, few or many, or leave the size out.

D gene: .; J gene: TRBJ1-2; V gene: TRBV7-2; clone size: .; CDR3 DNA: TGTGCCAGCAGCCCAGAGAGGACGACAGCTAACTATGGCTACACCTTC; CDR3 protein: CASSPERTTANYGYTF
D gene: .; J gene: TRBJ2-7; V gene: TRBV27; clone size: .; CDR3 DNA: TGTGCCAGCAGTTTGAGTCCGGACTACTCCTACGAGCAGTACTTC; CDR3 protein: CASSLSPDYSYEQYF
D gene: .; J gene: TRBJ1-5; V gene: TRBV9; clone size: .; CDR3 DNA: TGTGCCAGCAGCGTATCTAGTGATAGCAATCAGCCCCAGCATTTT; CDR3 protein: CASSVSSDSNQPQHF
D gene: TRBD1; J gene: TRBJ2-5; V gene: TRBV6-5; clone size: .; CDR3 DNA: TGTGCCAGCAGTTACGGGACAGGGCCTATCGGCGAGACCCAGTACTTC; CDR3 protein: CASSYGTGPIGETQYF
D gene: .; J gene: TRBJ2-7; V gene: TRBV28; clone size: .; CDR3 DNA: TGTGCCAGCAGTTTATGGGCTAGAGGTGATTCCGAGCAGTACTTC; CDR3 protein: CASSLWARGDSEQYF
D gene: .; J gene: TRBJ2-6; V gene: TRBV9; clone size: .; CDR3 DNA: TGTGCCAGCAGCAGTCGCCGGGGCTCTGGGGCCAACGTCCTGACTTTC; CDR3 protein: CASSSRRGSGANVLTF
D gene: .; J gene: TRBJ2-7; V gene: TRBV2; clone size: once; CDR3 DNA: TGTGCCATCCGAGGGGGGGCGGGGGAGCAGTACTTC; CDR3 protein: CAIRGGAGEQYF
D gene: TRBD2; J gene: TRBJ2-1; V gene: TRBV2; clone size: .; CDR3 DNA: TGTGCCAGCATAGAACTAGCGGGATACAATGAGCAGTTCTTC; CDR3 protein: CASIELAGYNEQFF
D gene: TRBD2; J gene: TRBJ2-2; V gene: TRBV27; clone size: few; CDR3 DNA: TGTGCCAGCAGTCTACTAGCGTCGGGGGAGCTGTTTTTT; CDR3 protein: CASSLLASGELFF
D gene: TRBD2; J gene: TRBJ2-7; V gene: TRBV27; clone size: .; CDR3 DNA: TGTGCCAGCAGTTCCTCCCCACCTTATACTAGCGGGAGCCCTTACGAGCAGTACTTC; CDR3 protein: CASSSSPPYTSGSPYEQYF
D gene: .; J gene: TRBJ2-1; V gene: TRBV5-3; clone size: .; CDR3 DNA: TGTGCCAGAAGCCCTAGACTTTACAATGAGCAGTTCTTC; CDR3 protein: CARSPRLYNEQFF
D gene: .; J gene: TRBJ1-3; V gene: TRBV7-7; clone size: .; CDR3 DNA: TGTGCCAGCGCTGCGGGACTCTCTGGAAACACCATATATTTT; CDR3 protein: CASAAGLSGNTIYF
D gene: .; J gene: TRBJ2-3; V gene: TRBV7-9; clone size: .; CDR3 DNA: TGTGCCAGCAGCCCAGGGACTCAGAGGGGCACAGATACGCAGTATTTT; CDR3 protein: CASSPGTQRGTDTQYF
D gene: .; J gene: TRBJ1-5; V gene: TRBV30; clone size: .; CDR3 DNA: TGTGCCTGGAGCGGGGTTTCGGGGCCCCAGCATTTT; CDR3 protein: CAWSGVSGPQHF
D gene: .; J gene: TRBJ2-7; V gene: TRBV7-8; clone size: .; CDR3 DNA: TGTGCCAGCAGCTTTTCAGCGCACGAGCAGTACTTC; CDR3 protein: CASSFSAHEQYF
D gene: TRBD2; J gene: TRBJ2-3; V gene: TRBV7-2; clone size: .; CDR3 DNA: TGTGCCAGCAGCTTAGTGGGTTCTAGCGGAGCCACAGATACGCAGTATTTT; CDR3 protein: CASSLVGSSGATDTQYF
D gene: .; J gene: TRBJ2-1; V gene: TRBV9; clone size: few; CDR3 DNA: TGTGCCAGCAGCGGGACTACGGGCAATGAGCAGTTCTTC; CDR3 protein: CASSGTTGNEQFF
D gene: .; J gene: TRBJ2-5; V gene: TRBV9; clone size: .; CDR3 DNA: TGTGCCAGCAGCGGAGGGACACACCTTCAAGAGACCCAGTACTTC; CDR3 protein: CASSGGTHLQETQYF
D gene: .; J gene: TRBJ1-1; V gene: TRBV18; clone size: few; CDR3 DNA: TGTGCCAGCTCGCGGGCGCTTGAAGCTTTCTTT; CDR3 protein: CASSRALEAFF
D gene: TRBD1; J gene: TRBJ1-1; V gene: TRBV9; clone size: .; CDR3 DNA: TGTGCCAGCAGCGTGTTAGACAGGGGGAATGAAGCTTTCTTT; CDR3 protein: CASSVLDRGNEAFF
D gene: .; J gene: TRBJ2-1; V gene: TRBV19; clone size: .; CDR3 DNA: TGTGCCAGTAGTATAGCCCTCTGGAGAGCGGGCACCTACAATGAGCAGTTCTTC; CDR3 protein: CASSIALWRAGTYNEQFF
D gene: TRBD2; J gene: TRBJ2-3; V gene: TRBV11-2; clone size: .; CDR3 DNA: TGTGCCAGCAGCTTATTAGCGGGAGTGGTGGATACGCAGTATTTT; CDR3 protein: CASSLLAGVVDTQYF
D gene: .; J gene: TRBJ2-4; V gene: TRBV5-1; clone size: .; CDR3 DNA: TGCGCCAGCAGCTTGGCGGCAGACACCAAAAACATTCAGTACTTC; CDR3 protein: CASSLAADTKNIQYF
D gene: .; J gene: TRBJ2-7; V gene: TRBV27; clone size: .; CDR3 DNA: TGTGCCAGCAGTTTTTTTACCACTCCCTCTATCAACGAGCAGTACTTC; CDR3 protein: CASSFFTTPSINEQYF
D gene: TRBD2; J gene: TRBJ2-5; V gene: TRBV9; clone size: .; CDR3 DNA: TGTGCCAGCAGCGTAGATGGGACGGGAGGGCTCGGGGAGACCCAGTACTTC; CDR3 protein: CASSVDGTGGLGETQYF
D gene: TRBD1; J gene: TRBJ1-2; V gene: TRBV5-6; clone size: .; CDR3 DNA: TGTGCCAGCAGCTTACAGGGGGCGGGTGGCTACACCTTC; CDR3 protein: CASSLQGAGGYTF
D gene: TRBD2; J gene: TRBJ2-3; V gene: TRBV9; clone size: .; CDR3 DNA: TGTGCCAGCAGCGCCTCACTAGCGGGAGGGCTAGATACGCAGTATTTT; CDR3 protein: CASSASLAGGLDTQYF
D gene: .; J gene: TRBJ1-4; V gene: TRBV2; clone size: .; CDR3 DNA: TGTGCCAGTTACCCGAACAAAGGACAGCTGCGGGAAAAACTGTTTTTT; CDR3 protein: CASYPNKGQLREKLFF
D gene: .; J gene: TRBJ2-1; V gene: TRBV21-1; clone size: once; CDR3 DNA: TGTGCCAGCAGCAAAGCGCTGACTCACTCCGCCACACCGAAAATCTACAATGAGCAGTTCTTC; CDR3 protein: CASSKALTHSATPKIYNEQFF
D gene: .; J gene: TRBJ1-1; V gene: TRBV7-9; clone size: .; CDR3 DNA: TGTGCCAGCAGCTTAGCTTCCGGGTCGAACACTGAAGCTTTCTTT; CDR3 protein: CASSLASGSNTEAFF
D gene: .; J gene: TRBJ2-1; V gene: TRBV6-6; clone size: .; CDR3 DNA: TGTGCCAGCAGTTACTTGCAGAGCCGGGGGTACAATGAGCAGTTCTTC; CDR3 protein: CASSYLQSRGYNEQFF
D gene: .; J gene: TRBJ2-2; V gene: TRBV5-1; clone size: .; CDR3 DNA: TGCGCCAGCAGCTTGGCGGACTCGAATACCGGGGAGCTGTTTTTT; CDR3 protein: CASSLADSNTGELFF
D gene: TRBD2; J gene: TRBJ2-7; V gene: TRBV6-5; clone size: few; CDR3 DNA: TGTGCCAGCAGTTACGGGGGAGGGCATTACGAGCAGTACTTC; CDR3 protein: CASSYGGGHYEQYF
D gene: .; J gene: TRBJ2-7; V gene: TRBV19; clone size: .; CDR3 DNA: TGTGCCAGTAGTATAGGAGGGAGGCTGGACGAGCAGTACTTC; CDR3 protein: CASSIGGRLDEQYF
D gene: TRBD1; J gene: TRBJ1-2; V gene: TRBV30; clone size: .; CDR3 DNA: TGTGCCTGGAGTGTAAGGGACAGGGGGGCTTTAACCTTC; CDR3 protein: CAWSVRDRGALTF
D gene: TRBD1; J gene: TRBJ1-2; V gene: TRBV14; clone size: .; CDR3 DNA: TGTGCCAGCAGCCATGGACAGGGATTCAGTGGCTACACCTTC; CDR3 protein: CASSHGQGFSGYTF
D gene: .; J gene: TRBJ2-1; V gene: TRBV4-2; clone size: few; CDR3 DNA: TGTGCCAGCAGCCAATTGCCGGGAGAATACAATGAGCAGCTCTTC; CDR3 protein: CASSQLPGEYNEQLF
D gene: .; J gene: TRBJ2-5; V gene: TRBV27; clone size: .; CDR3 DNA: TGTGCCAGCAGTTTAGAATGGGGCGAGGCGGAGACCCAGTACTTC; CDR3 protein: CASSLEWGEAETQYF
D gene: .; J gene: TRBJ2-7; V gene: TRBV27; clone size: .; CDR3 DNA: TGTGCCAGCAGTTTTGGGCAGGGAGGCGACGAGCAGTACTTC; CDR3 protein: CASSFGQGGDEQYF
D gene: .; J gene: TRBJ2-7; V gene: TRBV28; clone size: .; CDR3 DNA: TGTGCCAGCACCTCTTCGGGAGCTCGCGAGCAGTACTTC; CDR3 protein: CASTSSGAREQYF
D gene: TRBD2; J gene: TRBJ2-2; V gene: TRBV10-3; clone size: .; CDR3 DNA: TGTGCCATTAAAAAAGCGGTGGGACTAGCGGGGTCCGCGACGGGCGACCGGGAGCTGTTTTTT; CDR3 protein: CAIKKAVGLAGSATGDRELFF
D gene: TRBD1; J gene: TRBJ2-7; V gene: TRBV19; clone size: .; CDR3 DNA: TGTGCCAGTTCGGGACAGGGGGACCACGAGCAGTACTTC; CDR3 protein: CASSGQGDHEQYF
D gene: .; J gene: TRBJ2-7; V gene: TRBV9; clone size: .; CDR3 DNA: TGTGCCAGCAGCCTACAGGGTTTAGGTTACGAGCAGTACTTC; CDR3 protein: CASSLQGLGYEQYF
D gene: .; J gene: TRBJ2-7; V gene: TRBV6-6; clone size: .; CDR3 DNA: TGTGCCATCAGCCGGACACTTCCACAGTACGAGCAGTACTTC; CDR3 protein: CAISRTLPQYEQYF
D gene: TRBD1; J gene: TRBJ2-7; V gene: TRBV7-8; clone size: .; CDR3 DNA: TGTGCCAGCAGCCCCCACAGGGGAGCCTACGAGCAGTACTTC; CDR3 protein: CASSPHRGAYEQYF
D gene: TRBD2; J gene: TRBJ2-1; V gene: TRBV29-1; clone size: .; CDR3 DNA: TGCAGCGTCAACCGGCTAGCGGGAGGGACCTACAATGAGCAGTTCTTC; CDR3 protein: CSVNRLAGGTYNEQFF
D gene: .; J gene: TRBJ2-5; V gene: TRBV6-1; clone size: .; CDR3 DNA: TGTGCCAGCAGTGAAGGCGGTCAGCAAGAGACCCAGTACTTC; CDR3 protein: CASSEGGQQETQYF
D gene: TRBD2; J gene: TRBJ2-7; V gene: TRBV6-1; clone size: .; CDR3 DNA: TGTGCCAGCCATCTAGCGGGAGCCTACGAGCAGTACTTC; CDR3 protein: CASHLAGAYEQYF